This T cell receptor beta chain derives from a study of blood T cell repertoires in COVID-19. About the research overall: Acute-phase and convalescent COVID-19 samples originated in the United States, Italy and Spain. In each case, the material was cDNA or gDNA derived from T cells, B-cell-depleted T cells, or PBMCs.

Generated by immunoSEQ multiplex PCR, the TCRdb table keeps only in-frame clones and is missing some. The data hold about 26,000 clones, with approximately 86% observed a single time. There are 16 residues in the CDR3. The germline CDR1 and CDR2 sequences are SGHRS and YFSETQ. Trimming removed 0 bases at V and 4 bases at J, with 17 bases between. This TCR derives from a human donor in a cohort sampled during active COVID-19. This sequence joins TRBV5-1 and TRBJ2-7; D is possibly TRBD2 (6 bases). Sequenced sample: peripheral blood. CDR3 in amino acids: CASSLGGAGRIYEQYF. CDR3 bases: TGCGCCAGCAGCTTGGGTGGGGCGGGAAGAATTTACGAGCAGTACTTC. Full variable domain (rest looked up from reference TRBV5-1 and TRBJ2-7): KAGVTQTPRYLIKTRGQQVTLSCSPISGHRSVSWYQQTPGQGLQFLFEYFSETQRNKGNFPGRFSGRQFSNSRSEMNVSTLELGDSALYLCASSLGGAGRIYEQYFGPGTRLTVT.